The T cell receptor beta chain described here comes from a study of T cells in Graves' hyperthyroidism and ophthalmopathy (dated by TCRdb to about 2019). At the level of the whole study: Peripheral blood was collected at initial diagnosis, before any treatment. Following sampling, methimazole starting at 30 mg daily was given to hyperthyroidism patients, and high-dose intravenous methylprednisolone was given to ophthalmopathy patients. To identify distinguishing TCR V-J signatures, a discovery cohort of around 100 patients was used, comprising 43 with Graves' ophthalmopathy and around 57 with stable Graves' hyperthyroidism. The roughly 94 discovery patients were randomly split 7:3 into training and test sets. Prospective prediction of ophthalmopathy was tested in an independent validation cohort of about 19 hyperthyroidism patients and 17 patients who later progressed to ophthalmopathy. In six Graves' hyperthyroidism patients, the study also compared T-cell repertoires from thyroid tissue with T-cell repertoires from blood. The paper reports TCR Vbeta CDR3 sequencing of approximately 140 peripheral blood samples: approximately 43 ophthalmopathy, fewer than 80 hyperthyroidism and roughly 17 progressor patients. Study-wide findings and limitations: A 13 V-J signature model separated ophthalmopathy from stable hyperthyroidism, with approximately 87% sensitivity and 81.08% specificity in cross-validation and 80%/75% in testing. Most expanded thyroid clonotypes (frequency above 0.001) were also found in blood, which suggests that blood repertoires may mirror thyroid immune responses. Sample size was not statistically predetermined, and blinding of investigators to group allocation was not performed. During validation, the model predicted progression to ophthalmopathy a median of about 5.9 months ahead of onset, with around 70% sensitivity and under 85% specificity.

This clonotype appeared many times. Its antigen remains unidentified. Base qualities are not provided; no much larger clone lies one nucleotide away. Hyperthyroidism patients were aged 18 to 65 years and newly diagnosed, with disease duration of less than 2 months. Exclusion was applied to patients with uncontrolled infections, other autoimmune diseases, pregnancy or lactation. Clinical symptoms, serum thyroxine and TRAb, thyroid ultrasound, and orbital computed tomography formed the basis for the diagnoses. Blood from progressor patients was collected at the time of first diagnosis with hyperthyroidism, before any ophthalmopathy symptoms had appeared. PBMCs were isolated from roughly 10 ml of fresh peripheral blood by Ficoll-Paque density gradient centrifugation. Progressor patients were initially diagnosed with Graves' hyperthyroidism and developed ophthalmopathy during follow-up. Total RNA was extracted using Trizol reagent, and RNA quality was assessed on an Agilent 2100 Bioanalyzer.

Including the terminal cysteine and phenylalanine, the CDR3 comprises 15 residues. The DNA shown is the 45-base CDR3, in frame from base 1. CDR1 and CDR2 (DFQATT, SNEGSKA) derive from the germline V gene (reference sequence). The germline V end is reduced by 1 base and the J end by 5 bases; junction bases left unmatched: 5. The TCR beta CDR3 regions were amplified from RNA transcripts. The TCR CDR3 was subjected to a first round of RT-PCR using the HTBI primer set and the Qiagen OneStep RT-PCR kit. Libraries were constructed in a second round of multiplex PCR, after which size selection and purification were performed. Paired-end sequencing of the libraries was performed with 100 bp reads on an Illumina HiSeq2000. The authors' analysis ran thus. SOAPnuke was used to process the raw data, with reads discarded if the reads contained adapters or uncalled bases, had a mean Phred below 15, or lacked an exact constant-primer or identifier match. COPE v1.2.5 was used to merge high-quality paired reads, and clonotypes were defined as unique nucleotide sequences. Clonotypes were aligned to IMGT TRBV, TRBD and TRBJ reference segments using MiTCR v1.1. The analysis was restricted to V-J combinations with a frequency above 0.0001, which together covered roughly 99% of the repertoires. A TCS score was defined as the ratio of F50 (clonal expansion) to E x V (chaos), with BLOSUM62-based TCRdist applied between CDR3 peptides within each V-J. Welch's t-statistics and random forest reduced around 550 V-J features to 10 to 15, which were used in a naive Bayes classifier (R e1071). The public reads were quality trimmed at Q25 with fastp and then assembled into clones with MiXCR by TCRdb, keeping productive beta chains. Entries that share a CDR3 protein sequence are merged under the most common genes and DNA. The V and J calls were determined by TCRdb, not by the authors. The sample table lists roughly 180,000 distinct CDR3 sequences, 9.4% of them with a count of one. Together, the top ten hold more than 20% of the sample.

The sequence links TRBV20-1 to TRBJ1-2; TRBD1 matches 12 bases in the middle. The source of this sequence is a woman between 18 and 29 years old with Graves' hyperthyroidism that later progressed to Graves' ophthalmopathy. Input material: blood. The CDR3 region has the sequence CSARGDRGRQYGYTF. The DNA sequence is given as TGCAGTGCTAGAGGGGACAGGGGGCGCCAATATGGCTACACCTTC.